This T cell receptor (beta chain) appears in the sequencing data of a study of blood T cell repertoires in COVID-19. Study-wide context: The study drew acute and convalescent COVID-19 samples from the United States, Italy and Spain.

Per germline, CDR1 MGHRA and CDR2 YSYEKL. Trimming pared 0 bases from V and 6 bases from J, leaving 20 bases between. The CDR3 covers 17 residues. Original methodology: It was from reference gene primer amplification that nucleated cell counts were estimated. Here immunoSEQ multiplex PCR was the method, and the copy in TCRdb shows in-frame clones only, minus some. D and trimming were read from the DNA, whereas the V and J calls and clone size are those reported in that table. This repertoire shows about 220,000 clones, more than 65% found once; its top ten account for around 3.5%. The source is a woman older than 75 with acute or convalescent COVID-19. The chain links TRBV4-1 to TRBJ1-2; D is possibly TRBD1 (6 bases). Sequencing input: peripheral blood. The CDR3 nucleotides are TGCGCCAGCAGCCAAGACGGGGGGGGCTCTGGGATGGATGGCTACACCTTC. As protein: CASSQDGGGSGMDGYTF.